A selection of T cell receptor beta chains follows, all from one sample in a study of blood T cell repertoires in COVID-19. This table comes from immunoSEQ multiplex PCR, and its TCRdb copy is limited to in-frame clones, with some not included. The data hold under 130,000 clones, with 81% observed a single time. The sample comprised peripheral blood. These receptors were obtained from an elderly man with acute or convalescent COVID-19. The CDR3 runs from the conserved cysteine through the conserved F or W. The order of the fields is CDR3 DNA, CDR3 protein, clone size, V gene, D gene, J gene. The D gene is left open where the match is weak. Size is stated for part of the rows, as once, few or many counts, or as a class when the clone is expanded.

CDR3 DNA: TGTGCCAGCAGTAGCCGGGACAGGGGGTCCTACGAGCAGTACTTC
CDR3 protein: CASSSRDRGSYEQYF
clone size: -
V gene: TRBV6-5
D gene: TRBD1
J gene: TRBJ2-7

CDR3 DNA: TGTGCCACCAAGGACAGATACTACAATGAGCAGTTCTTC
CDR3 protein: CATKDRYYNEQFF
clone size: -
V gene: TRBV24-1
D gene: -
J gene: TRBJ2-1

CDR3 DNA: TGTGCCAGCAGTCGGACTAGCGGGGCCCAAGAGACCCAGTACTTC
CDR3 protein: CASSRTSGAQETQYF
clone size: -
V gene: TRBV6-5
D gene: TRBD2
J gene: TRBJ2-5

CDR3 DNA: TGTGCCAGCAGTAAGCCGGGACAGGGCAACTATGGCTACACCTTC
CDR3 protein: CASSKPGQGNYGYTF
clone size: -
V gene: TRBV6-5
D gene: TRBD1
J gene: TRBJ1-2

CDR3 DNA: TGTGCCAGCAGTAACGGTATGAACACTGAAGCTTTCTTT
CDR3 protein: CASSNGMNTEAFF
clone size: few
V gene: TRBV6-6
D gene: -
J gene: TRBJ1-1

CDR3 DNA: TGTGCCAGCAGCCAACCTAGCGGGATCACAGATACGCAGTATTTT
CDR3 protein: CASSQPSGITDTQYF
clone size: few
V gene: TRBV4-2
D gene: TRBD2
J gene: TRBJ2-3

CDR3 DNA: TGTGCCAGCAGTTACTACGGACAGTCGGGGGAGCAGTACTTC
CDR3 protein: CASSYYGQSGEQYF
clone size: few
V gene: TRBV6-5
D gene: -
J gene: TRBJ2-7

CDR3 DNA: TGTGCCAGCAGTACATTTCCGGGACAGTTGAACACTGAAGCTTTCTTT
CDR3 protein: CASSTFPGQLNTEAFF
clone size: -
V gene: TRBV28
D gene: TRBD1
J gene: TRBJ1-1

CDR3 DNA: TGTGCCAGTACCCCCGGGCATGCGGGGAGCAATCAGCCCCAGCATTTT
CDR3 protein: CASTPGHAGSNQPQHF
clone size: -
V gene: TRBV19
D gene: -
J gene: TRBJ1-5

CDR3 DNA: TGTGCCAGTAGTATGGTCAGGAACACTGAAGCTTTCTTT
CDR3 protein: CASSMVRNTEAFF
clone size: many
V gene: TRBV19
D gene: -
J gene: TRBJ1-1

CDR3 DNA: TGTGCCAGCAGCTTAGCGCAGGCCTACACTGAAGCTTTCTTT
CDR3 protein: CASSLAQAYTEAFF
clone size: -
V gene: TRBV7-2
D gene: -
J gene: TRBJ1-1

CDR3 DNA: TGCGCCAGCAGCTTACAGCTTAATGAAAAACTGTTTTTT
CDR3 protein: CASSLQLNEKLFF
clone size: -
V gene: TRBV5-1
D gene: -
J gene: TRBJ1-4

CDR3 DNA: TGTGCCAGCAGTTACTCTCTGATAGCGGGAACGACGCAGTATTTT
CDR3 protein: CASSYSLIAGTTQYF
clone size: -
V gene: TRBV6-5
D gene: TRBD2
J gene: TRBJ2-3

CDR3 DNA: TGCGCCAGCAGCTCTTCCGGGACAGGGGGTCATGAGCAGTTCTTC
CDR3 protein: CASSSSGTGGHEQFF
clone size: -
V gene: TRBV5-1
D gene: TRBD1
J gene: TRBJ2-1

CDR3 DNA: TGTGCCAGCAGCTCGCGGTGGGCGGGAGAAGCCTACGAGCAGTACTTC
CDR3 protein: CASSSRWAGEAYEQYF
clone size: -
V gene: TRBV7-9
D gene: TRBD2
J gene: TRBJ2-7

CDR3 DNA: TGTGCCATCAGTGCGCCAAGGACTAGCACAGAATCCTACAATGAGCAGTTCTTC
CDR3 protein: CAISAPRTSTESYNEQFF
clone size: -
V gene: TRBV10-3
D gene: TRBD2
J gene: TRBJ2-1

CDR3 DNA: TGTGCCAGCAGTTACGGGGGCAGAGTTAATGAGCAGTTCTTC
CDR3 protein: CASSYGGRVNEQFF
clone size: -
V gene: TRBV6-2/TRBV6-3
D gene: -
J gene: TRBJ2-1

CDR3 DNA: TGTGCTAGTGCATCCGGGGCTAGCGGGAGTTCGTTTACAGATACGCAGTATTTT
CDR3 protein: CASASGASGSSFTDTQYF
clone size: -
V gene: TRBV12-5
D gene: TRBD2
J gene: TRBJ2-3

CDR3 DNA: TGTGCCAGCAGTTCCAGGGGTACTAACTATGGCTACACCTTC
CDR3 protein: CASSSRGTNYGYTF
clone size: -
V gene: TRBV27
D gene: -
J gene: TRBJ1-2

CDR3 DNA: TGCAGCGCATTGACAGGGGTCGGTGAGCAGTTCTTC
CDR3 protein: CSALTGVGEQFF
clone size: -
V gene: TRBV29-1
D gene: TRBD1
J gene: TRBJ2-1